Below, 30 T cell receptor beta chains from the same sample are listed, as sequenced in a study of blood T cell repertoires in COVID-19. The method was immunoSEQ multiplex PCR; TCRdb's version includes in-frame clones alone and lacks a portion of them. This sample has 30,000 to 40,000 clones, with approximately 80% found just once. The sequencing sample was made of peripheral blood. These receptors were taken from a man between 60 and 70 years old in a cohort sampled during active COVID-19.

The rearrangement joins TRBV5-6 to TRBJ2-2; a possible D gene is TRBD2 (6 bases). V was shortened by 2 bases and J by 6 bases, with 11 bases between the two germline ends. The CDR3 has 14 amino acids. Germline CDR1 and CDR2: SGHDT and YYEEEE. The CDR3 region is CASSLGGSSGELFF. The CDR3 DNA sequence: TGTGCCAGCAGCTTAGGAGGGAGCTCCGGGGAGCTGTTTTTT.

This chain uses TRBV5-4 with TRBJ2-5, with TRBD2 matching 7 bases. The CDR3 consists of 14 residues. V shed 4 bases, J shed 3 bases, and the junction held 6 bases outside the gene matches. CDR1 and CDR2 (germline): SGHNT, YYREEE (reference sequence). In DNA form, the CDR3 reads TGTGCCAGCAGCCTCCGGGACTACGAAGAGACCCAGTACTTC. It translates to CASSLRDYEETQYF.

The chain is built from TRBV5-4 and TRBJ1-2; 8 bases line up with TRBD1. The CDR3 is made up of 15 amino acids. Germline V gives CDR1 SGHNT, CDR2 YYREEE (reference sequence). J lost 0 bases, V lost 9 bases, and 10 bases had no gene match. In nucleotides, the CDR3 is TGTGCCACCGGACAGGGTAATTGGGCTAACTATGGCTACACCTTC. Translating it yields CATGQGNWANYGYTF. Together with reference TRBV5-4 and TRBJ1-2, the CDR3 gives the full variable domain: ETGVTQSPTHLIKTRGQQVTLRCSSQSGHNTVSWYQQALGQGPQFIFQYYREEENGRGNFPPRFSGLQFPNYSSELNVNALELDDSALYLCATGQGNWANYGYTFGSGTRLTVV.

The chain links TRBV7-2 to TRBJ2-1, with no clear D. V was cut by 5 bases and J by 4 bases, with 15 bases left in between. Looked up from germline, CDR1 is SGHTA and CDR2 is FQGNSA. This CDR3 has 15 amino acids. CDR3 amino acids: CASSPGSSYYNEQFF. The CDR3 DNA reads as TGTGCCAGCAGCCCCGGTTCGAGCTATTACAATGAGCAGTTCTTC.

V is TRBV3-1 (or the pseudogene TRBV3-2) and J is TRBJ1-3, with D perhaps TRBD1 (5 bases). Between the trimmed V and J ends, which lost 3 bases and 0 bases, there was a span of 9 bases. The V gene's germline CDR1 is LGHDT and CDR2 YNNKEL (reference sequence). CDR3 length: 15 amino acids. This chain's CDR3 is CASSQQGSSGNTIYF. The CDR3 nucleotides read TGTGCCAGCAGCCAGCAGGGTTCCTCTGGAAACACCATATATTTT.

The CDR3 reads CASSSRQNVDQRLHF. CDR3 DNA: TGTGCCAGCAGCTCCCGACAAAACGTAGACCAAAGACTCCACTTT. The rearrangement uses TRBV5-4 and TRBJ1-6; D unclear. Trimming removed 3 bases from V and 16 bases from J, with 23 bases in between. Germline loops: CDR1 SGHNT, CDR2 YYREEE (reference sequence). The CDR3 loop spans 15 amino acids.

This chain uses TRBV11-2 with TRBJ1-4; maybe TRBD1 (6 bases). Per the germline V gene, CDR1 is SGHAT and CDR2 is FQNNGV. Trimming removed 0 bases from V and 8 bases from J, with 10 bases in between. The CDR3 covers 14 residues. CDR3 nucleotide sequence: TGTGCCAGCAGCTTAGAACTTAGGGGGGAAAAACTGTTTTTT. It encodes CASSLELRGEKLFF.

The chain combines TRBV4-2 with TRBJ2-7; TRBD2 agrees at 8 bases. The V segment lost 0 bases and the J segment 4 bases; nucleotides outside the gene matches: 8. Germline CDR1 LGHNA, CDR2 YNFKEQ. The CDR3 length is 16 residues. The DNA for the CDR3 is TGTGCCAGCAGCCAAGAAGGTACGGGAGGGTTTTACGAGCAGTACTTC. Encoded protein: CASSQEGTGGFYEQYF.

This clone appeared a few times. The CDR3 reads CATRDRAEGTQYF. CDR3 in DNA: TGTGCCACCAGAGACAGGGCGGAGGGGACCCAGTACTTC. The chain recombines TRBV24-1 with TRBJ2-5, with D possibly being TRBD1 (7 bases). Germline loops: CDR1 KGHDR, CDR2 SFDVKD. The CDR3 totals 13 residues. V was shortened by 7 bases and J by 7 bases, with 15 bases between the two germline ends.

The J gene is TRBJ2-1, the V gene TRBV11-2; 8 bases match TRBD2. The CDR3 has 15 amino acids. With 5 bases clipped from V and 7 bases from J, the junction kept 10 bases outside the gene matches. Germline V CDR1 and CDR2: SGHAT, FQNNGV. DNA for the CDR3: TGTGCCAGCAGCGGGTTTGCGGGGGGAGTGAATGAGCAGTTCTTC. Protein sequence: CASSGFAGGVNEQFF.

This clone was seen a single time. The V call is TRBV7-8, the J call TRBJ2-7, with a weak D call TRBD2 (6 bases). Germline V gene lookup returns CDR1 SGHVS and CDR2 FQNEAQ. Trimming pared 5 bases from V and 1 base from J, leaving 12 bases between. This CDR3 spans 14 amino acids. CDR3 in amino acids: CASSGTVRSYEQYF. The CDR3 DNA reads TGTGCCAGCAGCGGGACTGTTCGGTCCTACGAGCAGTACTTC.

The chain links TRBV15 to TRBJ2-3; possibly TRBD2 for D (7 bases). The CDR3 consists of 15 residues. Germline V lookup: CDR1 LNHNV, CDR2 YYDKDF (reference sequence). V lost 1 base, J lost 3 bases, and 11 bases lay in between. CDR3 bases: TGTGCCACCAGCAGAGGGGAGGGGGGGACAGATACGCAGTATTTT. It encodes CATSRGEGGTDTQYF.

V is TRBV12-3 or TRBV12-4 and J is TRBJ1-2; D remains ambiguous. The CDR3 totals 12 residues. Deletions cut 2 bases from V and 4 bases from J, with 5 bases between. CDR3: CASSLLLYGYTF. Written as DNA, the CDR3 is TGTGCCAGCAGTTTACTACTCTATGGCTACACCTTC.

This chain links TRBV5-4 with TRBJ2-5, with TRBD1 matching 7 bases. Germline V lookup: CDR1 SGHNT, CDR2 YYREEE (reference sequence). The CDR3 spans 15 residues. The ends lost 4 bases at V and 2 bases at J; junction bases unmatched: 8. The CDR3 bases are TGTGCCAGCAGCCGACAGGGCGTCGGACAAGAGACCCAGTACTTC. Translation: CASSRQGVGQETQYF.

This chain uses TRBV30 with TRBJ1-2; unclear D gene. The CDR3 consists of 15 residues. Trimming removed 3 bases at V and 4 bases at J, with 18 bases between. CDR1 GTSNPN and CDR2 SVGIG come from the germline V gene (reference sequence). CDR3 DNA sequence: TGTGCCTGGAGAGCGAGGAACGGCAAACTCTATGGCTACACCTTC. This gives the protein CAWRARNGKLYGYTF.

This sequence joins TRBV7-2 and TRBJ1-5; D is unresolved. Germline loops: CDR1 SGHTA, CDR2 FQGNSA. V was trimmed by 4 bases and J by 6 bases, leaving 7 bases between them. There are 12 residues in the CDR3. In nucleotides, the CDR3 is TGTGCCAGCAGCTCTGGCGGTCAGCCCCAGCATTTT. This encodes CASSSGGQPQHF. Combining the CDR3 with reference TRBV7-2 and TRBJ1-5 gives the whole variable domain GAGVSQSPSNKVTEKGKDVELRCDPISGHTALYWYRQSLGQGLEFLIYFQGNSAPDKSGLPSDRFSAERTGGSVSTLTIQRTQQEDSAVYLCASSSGGQPQHFGDGTRLSIL.

The rearrangement uses TRBV6-1 and TRBJ2-1, with D possibly being TRBD1 (6 bases). CDR3 length equals 14 residues. The V and J ends lost 2 bases and 4 bases respectively, with 9 bases between them. Germline CDR1 reads MNHNS; CDR2 reads SASEGT. The DNA for the CDR3 is TGTGCCAGCAGTGAAAAGGGGGAATACAATGAGCAGTTCTTC. Its translation: CASSEKGEYNEQFF.

The chain joins TRBV7-9 to TRBJ2-7; 8 nucleotides align to TRBD1. Trimming at V came to 2 bases and at J to 6 bases, leaving 12 bases not matched to a gene. The germline gives CDR1 SEHNR, CDR2 FQNEAQ (reference sequence). The CDR3 loop spans 16 amino acids. The DNA for the CDR3 is TGTGCCAGCAGCTTACTTGGTTCGCAGGGGGCTGCCGAGCAGTACTTC. Amino acids: CASSLLGSQGAAEQYF.

This clone appeared once. This chain links TRBV15 with TRBJ2-5; TRBD1 might be the D (5 bases). Trimming shortened V by 4 bases and J by 5 bases, and 14 bases separated the two germline ends. Germline V gene data show CDR1 as LNHNV and CDR2 as YYDKDF (reference sequence). This CDR3 contains 14 residues. CDR3 coding DNA: TGTGCCACCAGCACTCGGACAAGGGGTGAGACCCAGTACTTC. Protein sequence: CATSTRTRGETQYF.

The V gene is TRBV30, the J gene TRBJ1-6; D is uncertain. The CDR3 runs to 14 residues. Germline CDR1 GTSNPN, CDR2 SVGIG (reference sequence). V was pared by 5 bases and J by 4 bases, with 12 bases between. CDR3 residues: CAWEPGSYNSPLHF. In DNA form, the CDR3 reads TGTGCCTGGGAACCCGGGTCTTATAATTCACCCCTCCACTTT. Combining the CDR3 with reference TRBV30 and TRBJ1-6 gives the whole variable domain SQTIHQWPATLVQPVGSPLSLECTVEGTSNPNLYWYRQAAGRGLQLLFYSVGIGQISSEVPQNLSASRPQDRQFILSSKKLLLSDSGFYLCAWEPGSYNSPLHFGNGTRLTVT.

The chain joins TRBV11-2 to TRBJ2-1, with 8 bases lining up with TRBD2. The junction had 9 bases not matched to a gene; V was cut back by 1 base and J by 10 bases. Germline V gene sequence: CDR1 SGHAT, CDR2 FQNNGV. This CDR3 is built from 15 residues. CDR3 DNA: TGTGCCAGCAGCTTAGGACTAGCGAGTAGAAAAGAGCAGTTCTTC. Amino acid sequence: CASSLGLASRKEQFF. Combining the CDR3 with reference TRBV11-2 and TRBJ2-1 gives the whole variable domain EAGVAQSPRYKIIEKRQSVAFWCNPISGHATLYWYQQILGQGPKLLIQFQNNGVVDDSQLPKDRFSAERLKGVDSTLKIQPAKLEDSAVYLCASSLGLASRKEQFFGPGTRLTVL.

The CDR3 DNA reads TGTGCCAGCAGCTTAAGACCAGGCTCTGGGGCCAACGTCCTGACTTTC. This codes for CASSLRPGSGANVLTF. The chain uses TRBV7-2 and TRBJ2-6; D gene ambiguous. Germline V gene lookup returns CDR1 SGHTA and CDR2 FQGNSA. This CDR3 has 16 residues. V was cut by 2 bases and J by 0 bases, with 8 bases left in between.

This clone was seen just once. The rearrangement links TRBV4-3 to TRBJ2-2, with 7 bases that match TRBD1. The germline gives CDR1 LGHNA, CDR2 YSLEER. The CDR3 is 15 amino acids. V trimming: 1 base; J trimming: 3 bases; junction bases outside the gene matches: 2. The CDR3 here is CASSQADRDTGELFF. The CDR3 bases are TGCGCCAGCAGCCAAGCTGACAGGGACACCGGGGAGCTGTTTTTT.

This chain joins TRBV7-2 and TRBJ1-4, with D tentatively TRBD1 (5 bases). CDR3 length: 17 amino acids. V was trimmed by 1 base and J by 4 bases, leaving 16 bases between them. Per germline, CDR1 SGHTA and CDR2 FQGNSA. Written as DNA, the CDR3 is TGTGCCAGCAGCTTAGGCTTAGGTGTTAGGGGTAATGAAAAACTGTTTTTT. Protein: CASSLGLGVRGNEKLFF.

This chain connects TRBV7-2 to TRBJ1-6, with a possible D match to TRBD1 (5 bases). V dropped 1 base and J dropped 9 bases, with 13 bases sitting between them. This CDR3 comprises 15 residues. Germline V lookup: CDR1 SGHTA, CDR2 FQGNSA. The CDR3 DNA follows: TGTGCCAGCAGCTTAGGGGGGGGGAGAAGTTCACCCCTCCACTTT. It codes for CASSLGGGRSSPLHF.

This clone was picked up a small number of times. This chain uses TRBV13 with TRBJ2-1; 11 bases are shared with TRBD2. The CDR3 sequence is 14 residues long. J lost 12 bases, V lost 5 bases, and 9 bases had no gene match. Per the germline V gene, CDR1 is PRHDT and CDR2 is FYEKMQ (reference sequence). DNA for the CDR3: TGTGCCAGCAGCGTGGGACTAGCGGACCGGGGGCAGTTCTTC. This encodes CASSVGLADRGQFF. The full variable domain, in which reference TRBV13 and TRBJ2-1 provide the parts outside the CDR3, is AAGVIQSPRHLIKEKRETATLKCYPIPRHDTVYWYQQGPGQDPQFLISFYEKMQSDKGSIPDRFSAQQFSDYHSELNMSSLELGDSALYFCASSVGLADRGQFFGPGTRLTVL.

The chain recombines TRBV7-8 with TRBJ1-1; no reliable D call. V lost 0 bases, J lost 4 bases, and 9 bases lay in between. Germline CDR1 reads SGHVS; CDR2 reads FQNEAQ. The CDR3 runs to 14 residues. The chain's CDR3 is CASSLAQRATEAFF. The CDR3, as DNA: TGTGCCAGCAGCTTAGCGCAGAGGGCCACTGAAGCTTTCTTT. Filled out from reference TRBV7-8 and TRBJ1-1, the complete variable domain reads GAGVSQSPRYKVAKRGQDVALRCDPISGHVSLFWYQQALGQGPEFLTYFQNEAQLDKSGLPSDRFFAERPEGSVSTLKIQRTQQEDSAVYLCASSLAQRATEAFFGQGTRLTVV.

V gene TRBV7-9 combines with J gene TRBJ1-1, with D possibly matching TRBD1 (5 bases). Germline CDR1 SEHNR, CDR2 FQNEAQ (reference sequence). This CDR3 is 11 amino acids long. Between the trimmed V and J ends, which lost 8 bases and 2 bases, there was a span of 6 bases. CDR3: CASGANTEAFF. The CDR3 DNA follows: TGTGCCAGCGGGGCAAACACTGAAGCTTTCTTT.

This clone was observed a single time. The chain employs TRBV30 and TRBJ1-5; 10 nucleotides line up with TRBD1. CDR3 length: 13 residues. The trim removed 3 bases at V and 6 bases at J, leaving 2 bases unmatched. The V gene's germline CDR1 is GTSNPN and CDR2 SVGIG (reference sequence). CDR3 sequence: CAWSGQGGQPQHF. The CDR3 DNA reads TGTGCCTGGAGCGGACAGGGGGGTCAGCCCCAGCATTTT.

The chain combines TRBV11-2 with TRBJ2-1, with 10 bases identical to TRBD1. Trimming removed 5 bases from V and 8 bases from J; junction bases left unmatched: 6. The CDR3 is made up of 14 amino acids. Germline-derived CDR1 and CDR2 are SGHAT and FQNNGV. CDR3 sequence (DNA): TGTGCCAGCAGCCCCCCGACAGGGGGCTATGAGCAGTTCTTC. Residues: CASSPPTGGYEQFF.